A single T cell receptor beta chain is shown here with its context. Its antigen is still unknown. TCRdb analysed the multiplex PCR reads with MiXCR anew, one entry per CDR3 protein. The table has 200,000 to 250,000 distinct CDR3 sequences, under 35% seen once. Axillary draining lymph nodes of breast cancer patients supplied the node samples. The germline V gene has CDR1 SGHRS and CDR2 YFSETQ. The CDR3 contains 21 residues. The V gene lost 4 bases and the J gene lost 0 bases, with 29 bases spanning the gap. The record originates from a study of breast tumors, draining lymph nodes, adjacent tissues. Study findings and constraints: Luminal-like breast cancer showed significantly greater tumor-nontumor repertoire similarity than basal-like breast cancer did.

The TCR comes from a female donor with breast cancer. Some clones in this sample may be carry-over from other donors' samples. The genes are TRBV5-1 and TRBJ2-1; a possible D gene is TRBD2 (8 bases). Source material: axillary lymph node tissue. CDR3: CASSLQGPNGRASSSYNEQFF. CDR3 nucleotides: TGCGCCAGCAGCCTACAGGGGCCTAACGGGAGGGCCTCGAGCTCCTACAATGAGCAGTTCTTC.